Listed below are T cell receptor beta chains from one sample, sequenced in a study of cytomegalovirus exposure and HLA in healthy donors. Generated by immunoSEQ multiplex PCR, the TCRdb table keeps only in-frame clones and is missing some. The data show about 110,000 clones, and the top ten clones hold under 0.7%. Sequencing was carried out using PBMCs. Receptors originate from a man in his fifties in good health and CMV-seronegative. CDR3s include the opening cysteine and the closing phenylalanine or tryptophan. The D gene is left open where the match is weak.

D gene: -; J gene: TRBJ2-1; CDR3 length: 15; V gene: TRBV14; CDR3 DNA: TGTGCCAGCAGCCAAGGTAGATTCTCGGGAAGTGAGCAGTTCTTC; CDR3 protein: CASSQGRFSGSEQFF
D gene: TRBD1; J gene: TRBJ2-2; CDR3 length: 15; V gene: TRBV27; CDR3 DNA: TGTGCCAGCAGTCTCGGGACAGGGGTTGCCGGGGAGCTGTTTTTT; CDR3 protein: CASSLGTGVAGELFF
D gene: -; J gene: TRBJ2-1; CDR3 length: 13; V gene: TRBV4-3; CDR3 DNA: TGCGCCAGCAGCCAGAGGGCTACCGTTGAGCAGTTCTTC; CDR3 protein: CASSQRATVEQFF
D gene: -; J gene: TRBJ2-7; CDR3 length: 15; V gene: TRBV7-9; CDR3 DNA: TGTGCCAGCAGCCCCCCTAGCGACGCAACCTACGAGCAGTACTTC; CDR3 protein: CASSPPSDATYEQYF
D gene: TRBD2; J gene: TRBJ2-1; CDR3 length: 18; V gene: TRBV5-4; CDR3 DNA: TGTGCCAGCAGCTTGGGGGGACTAGCGGGAAGCTCCGACAATGAGCAGTTCTTC; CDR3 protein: CASSLGGLAGSSDNEQFF
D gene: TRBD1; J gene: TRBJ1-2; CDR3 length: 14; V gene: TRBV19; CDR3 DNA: TGTGCCAGTAGTACCACCGGAGGGGGCGGTGGCTACACCTTC; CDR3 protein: CASSTTGGGGGYTF
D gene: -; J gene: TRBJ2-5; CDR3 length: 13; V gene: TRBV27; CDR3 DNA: TGTGCCAGCAGTCCCGGACAGTTTTGGACCCAGTACTTC; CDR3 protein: CASSPGQFWTQYF
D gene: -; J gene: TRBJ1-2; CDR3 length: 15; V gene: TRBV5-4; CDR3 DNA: TGTGCCAGCAGCCCACCCGGGAGAGGGGCCTTTGGCTACACCTTC; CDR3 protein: CASSPPGRGAFGYTF
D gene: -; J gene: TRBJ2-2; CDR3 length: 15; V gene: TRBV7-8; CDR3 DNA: TGTGCCAGCAGCTGGACAGTACGTAACACCGGGGAGCTGTTTTTT; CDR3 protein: CASSWTVRNTGELFF
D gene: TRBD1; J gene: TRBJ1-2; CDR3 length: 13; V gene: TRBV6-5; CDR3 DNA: TGTGCCAGCAGCGTGGACAGGAAGTGGGGGGTCACCTTC; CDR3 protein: CASSVDRKWGVTF
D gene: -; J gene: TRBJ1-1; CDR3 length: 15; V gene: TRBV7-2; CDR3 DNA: TGTGCCAGCAGCCCAGACTCCCAGAGGGCCACTGAAGCTTTCTTT; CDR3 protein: CASSPDSQRATEAFF
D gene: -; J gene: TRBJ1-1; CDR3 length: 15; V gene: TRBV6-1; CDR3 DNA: TGTGCCAGCACCCCCATCGGGGGGCAGGACACTGAAGCTTTCTTT; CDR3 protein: CASTPIGGQDTEAFF
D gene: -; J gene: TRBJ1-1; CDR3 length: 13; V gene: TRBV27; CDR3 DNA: TGTGCCAGCAGTTTATCCGGTAGTACTGAAGCTTTCTTT; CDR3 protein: CASSLSGSTEAFF
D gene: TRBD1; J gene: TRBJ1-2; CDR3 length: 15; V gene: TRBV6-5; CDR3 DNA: TGTGCCAGCAGTTACACGTCCGGGACAGGGACTGGCTACACCTTC; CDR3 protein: CASSYTSGTGTGYTF
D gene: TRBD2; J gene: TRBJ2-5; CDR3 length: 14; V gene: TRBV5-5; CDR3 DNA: TGTGCCAGCAATGGAGGGCTAGCGGAAGAGACCCAGTACTTC; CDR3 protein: CASNGGLAEETQYF
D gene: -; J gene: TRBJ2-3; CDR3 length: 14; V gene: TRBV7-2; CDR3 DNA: TGTGCCAGCAGCTACCAACGGGGAGCAGATACGCAGTATTTT; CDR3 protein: CASSYQRGADTQYF
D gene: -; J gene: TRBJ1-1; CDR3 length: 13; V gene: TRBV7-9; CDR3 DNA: TGTGCCAGCAGCCGACAGCTGAACACTGAAGCTTTCTTT; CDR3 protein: CASSRQLNTEAFF
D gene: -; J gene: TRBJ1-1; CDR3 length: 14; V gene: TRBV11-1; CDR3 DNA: TGTGCCAGCAGCTTCGACAGCCTAAACACTGAAGCTTTCTTT; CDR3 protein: CASSFDSLNTEAFF
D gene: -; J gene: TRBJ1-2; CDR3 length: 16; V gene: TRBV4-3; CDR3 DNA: TGCGCCAGCAGCCAAGTACGGGACGGGAGTAACTATGGCTACCCCTTC; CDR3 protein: CASSQVRDGSNYGYPF
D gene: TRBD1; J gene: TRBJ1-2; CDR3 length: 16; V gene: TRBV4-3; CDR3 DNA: TGCGCCAGCAGCCAAGAGGGACAGGGGTGGAACTATGGCTACACCTTC; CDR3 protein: CASSQEGQGWNYGYTF
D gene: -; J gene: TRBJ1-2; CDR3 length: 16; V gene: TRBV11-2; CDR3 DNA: TGTGCCAGCAGCTTAAGCAGACAGCGAGCTAACTATGGCTACACCTTC; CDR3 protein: CASSLSRQRANYGYTF
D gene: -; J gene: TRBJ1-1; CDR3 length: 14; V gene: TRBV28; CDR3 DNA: TGTGCCAGCAGCGCGCACAGGGCTGGCACTGAAGCTTTCTTT; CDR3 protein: CASSAHRAGTEAFF
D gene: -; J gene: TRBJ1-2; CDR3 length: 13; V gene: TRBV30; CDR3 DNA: TGTGCCTGGAGTGTACTCAACAACTATGGCTACACCTTC; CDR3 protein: CAWSVLNNYGYTF
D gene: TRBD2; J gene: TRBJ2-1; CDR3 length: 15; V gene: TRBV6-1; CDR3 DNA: TGTGCCAGCAGTGATGCCCCTAGCGGACACAATGAGCAGTTCTTC; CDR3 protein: CASSDAPSGHNEQFF
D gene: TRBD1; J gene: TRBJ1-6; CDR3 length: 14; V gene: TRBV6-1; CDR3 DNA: TGTGCCAGCACCCTAGGGACAGAAAATTCACCCCTCCACTTT; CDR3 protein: CASTLGTENSPLHF
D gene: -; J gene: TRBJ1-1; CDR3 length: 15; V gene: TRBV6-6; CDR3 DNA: TGTGCCAGCAGAACCGACAGGAACCCAAACACTGAAGCTTTCTTT; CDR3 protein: CASRTDRNPNTEAFF
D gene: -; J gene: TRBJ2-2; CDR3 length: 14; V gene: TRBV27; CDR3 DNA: TGTGCCACCTTAGCGGAGACGAACACCGGGGAGCTGTTTTTT; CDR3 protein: CATLAETNTGELFF
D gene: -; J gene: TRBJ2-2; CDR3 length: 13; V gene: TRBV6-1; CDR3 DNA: TGTGCCAGCAGGGCTAGAAGCTACGGGGAGCTGTTTTTT; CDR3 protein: CASRARSYGELFF